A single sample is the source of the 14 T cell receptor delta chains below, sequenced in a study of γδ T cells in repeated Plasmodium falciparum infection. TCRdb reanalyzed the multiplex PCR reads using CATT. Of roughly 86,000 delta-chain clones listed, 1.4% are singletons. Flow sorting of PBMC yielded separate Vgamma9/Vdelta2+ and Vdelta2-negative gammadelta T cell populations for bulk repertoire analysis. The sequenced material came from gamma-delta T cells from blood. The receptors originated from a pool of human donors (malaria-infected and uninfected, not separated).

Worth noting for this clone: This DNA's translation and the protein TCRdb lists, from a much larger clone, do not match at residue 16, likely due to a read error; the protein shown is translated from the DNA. The DNA for the CDR3 is TGTGCTCTTGGGGAACTAGCCTACAACCTTGGGGGATGGGGCGATGAACTCATCTTT. It is translated as CALGELAYNLGGWGDELIF. The chain carries TRDV1 and TRDJ1, with 8 bases that match TRDD3. Germline matching of the DNA provided the J gene here, since TCRdb leaves it blank. The CDR3 has 19 residues. The germline CDR1 and CDR2 sequences are TSWWSYY and QGS.

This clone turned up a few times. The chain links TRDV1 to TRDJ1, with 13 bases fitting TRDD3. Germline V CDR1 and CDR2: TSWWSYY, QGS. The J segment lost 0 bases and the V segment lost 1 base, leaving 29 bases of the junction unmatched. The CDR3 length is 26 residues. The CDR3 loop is CALGEQIGFLPYTGGYARWYTDKLIF. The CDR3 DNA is TGTGCTCTTGGGGAACAAATCGGCTTCCTACCGTATACTGGGGGATACGCAAGGTGGTACACCGATAAACTCATCTTT.

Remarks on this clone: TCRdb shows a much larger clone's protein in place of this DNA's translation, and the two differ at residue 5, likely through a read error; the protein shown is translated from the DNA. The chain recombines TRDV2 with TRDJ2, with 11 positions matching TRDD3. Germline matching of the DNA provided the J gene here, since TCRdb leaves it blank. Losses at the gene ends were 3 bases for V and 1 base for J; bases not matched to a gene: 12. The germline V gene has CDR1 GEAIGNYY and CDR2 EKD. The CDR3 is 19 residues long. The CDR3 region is CACDPLDWGITNLTAQLFF. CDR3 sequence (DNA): TGTGCCTGTGACCCTTTAGACTGGGGGATAACCAATTTGACAGCACAACTCTTCTTT.

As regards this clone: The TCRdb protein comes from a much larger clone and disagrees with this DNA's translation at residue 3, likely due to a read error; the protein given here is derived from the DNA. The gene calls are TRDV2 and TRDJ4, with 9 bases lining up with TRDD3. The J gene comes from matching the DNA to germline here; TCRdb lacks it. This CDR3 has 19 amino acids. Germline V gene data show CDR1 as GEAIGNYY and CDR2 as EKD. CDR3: CARDTVTSRRLGDTRPLIF. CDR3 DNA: TGTGCCCGTGACACGGTTACTTCGAGACGTTTGGGGGATACCAGACCCCTGATCTTT.

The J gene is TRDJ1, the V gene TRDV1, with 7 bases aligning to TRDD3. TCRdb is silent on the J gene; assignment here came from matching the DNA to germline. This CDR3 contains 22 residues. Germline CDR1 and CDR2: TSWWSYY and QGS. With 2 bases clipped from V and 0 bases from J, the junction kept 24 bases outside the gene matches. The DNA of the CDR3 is TGTGCTCTTGGGGAAACCGGCTTCCCACCGACTAGGGGGATTTCGTACACCGATAAACTCATCTTT. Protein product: CALGETGFPPTRGISYTDKLIF.

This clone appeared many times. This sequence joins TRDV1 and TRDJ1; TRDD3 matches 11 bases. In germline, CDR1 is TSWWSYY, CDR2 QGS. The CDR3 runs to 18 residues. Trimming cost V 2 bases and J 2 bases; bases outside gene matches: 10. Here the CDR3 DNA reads TGTGCTCTTGGGGAATCTCATTACTGGGGGATAAAAACCGATAAACTCATCTTT. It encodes CALGESHYWGIKTDKLIF.

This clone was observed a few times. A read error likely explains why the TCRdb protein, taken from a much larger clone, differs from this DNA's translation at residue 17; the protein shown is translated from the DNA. The CDR3 is CALGELISDPMGVQDKFIF. The CDR3 DNA follows: TGTGCTCTTGGGGAACTAATTTCCGACCCGATGGGTGTCCAGGATAAATTCATCTTT. The J gene was not called, though the V gene is TRDV1; TRDD3 is the table's D call and was not checked against the DNA. The V gene's germline CDR1 is TSWWSYY and CDR2 QGS. The CDR3 covers 19 residues.

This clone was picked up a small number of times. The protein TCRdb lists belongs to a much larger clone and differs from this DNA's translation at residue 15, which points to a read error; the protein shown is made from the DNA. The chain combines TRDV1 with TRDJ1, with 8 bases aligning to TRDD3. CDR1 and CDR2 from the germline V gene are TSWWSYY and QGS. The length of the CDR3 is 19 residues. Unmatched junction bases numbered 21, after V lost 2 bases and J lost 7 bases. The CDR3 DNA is TGTGCTCTTGGGGAAGTGTTATCCGTGAGGGGATACCAGAAACCTAAACTCATCTTT. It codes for CALGEVLSVRGYQKPKLIF.

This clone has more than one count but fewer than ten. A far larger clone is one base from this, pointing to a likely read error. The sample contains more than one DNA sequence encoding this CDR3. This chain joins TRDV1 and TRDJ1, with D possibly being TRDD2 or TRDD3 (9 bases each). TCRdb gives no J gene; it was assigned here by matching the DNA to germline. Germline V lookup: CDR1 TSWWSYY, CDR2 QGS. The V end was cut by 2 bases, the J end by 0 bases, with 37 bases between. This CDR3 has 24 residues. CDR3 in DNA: TGTGCTCTTGGGGAATTTGGCCGCCTTCCTACTCCCTATACTGGGGGACCTGACACCGATAAACTCATCTTT. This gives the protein CALGEFGRLPTPYTGGPDTDKLIF.

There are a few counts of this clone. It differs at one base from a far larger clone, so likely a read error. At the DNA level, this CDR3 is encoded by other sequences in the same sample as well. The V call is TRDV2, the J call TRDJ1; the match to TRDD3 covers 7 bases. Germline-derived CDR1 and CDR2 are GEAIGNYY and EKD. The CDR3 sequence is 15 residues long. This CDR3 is CACDVRLWGTDKLIF. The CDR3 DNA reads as TGTGCCTGTGACGTTCGCCTTTGGGGGACCGATAAGCTCATCTTT.

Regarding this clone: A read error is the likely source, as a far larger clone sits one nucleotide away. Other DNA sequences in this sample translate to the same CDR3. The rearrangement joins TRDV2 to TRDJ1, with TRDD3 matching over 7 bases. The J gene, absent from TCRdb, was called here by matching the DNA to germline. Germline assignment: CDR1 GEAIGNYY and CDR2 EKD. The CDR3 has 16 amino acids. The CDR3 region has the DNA TGTGCCTGTGACTACGCTGGGGGCTATTACACTGATAAACTCATCTTT. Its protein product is CACDYAGGYYTDKLIF.

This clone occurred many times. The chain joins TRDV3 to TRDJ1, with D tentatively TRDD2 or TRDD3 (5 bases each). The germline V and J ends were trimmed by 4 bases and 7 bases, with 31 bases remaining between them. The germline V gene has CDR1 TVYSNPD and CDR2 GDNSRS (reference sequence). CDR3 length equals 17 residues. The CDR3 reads CAYIWALRQLDMPKLIF. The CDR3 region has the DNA TGTGCCTACATCTGGGCCCTACGTCAGCTGGATATGCCTAAACTCATCTTT.

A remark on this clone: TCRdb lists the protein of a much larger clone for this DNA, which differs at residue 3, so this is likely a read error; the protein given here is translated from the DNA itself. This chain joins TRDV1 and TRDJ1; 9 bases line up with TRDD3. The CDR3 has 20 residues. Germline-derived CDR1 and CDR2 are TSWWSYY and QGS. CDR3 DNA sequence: TGTGCTCCTGGGGAATTTCTTTACGGTCATCGGGGGATACACACCGATAAACTCATCTTT. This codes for CAPGEFLYGHRGIHTDKLIF.

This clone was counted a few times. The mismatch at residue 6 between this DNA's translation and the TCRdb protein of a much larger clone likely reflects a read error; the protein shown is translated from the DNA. The CDR3 protein is CACDFPSLSQKGIPRRYTDKLIF. CDR3 sequence (DNA): TGTGCCTGTGACTTCCCCTCACTTTCCCAGAAGGGGATTCCTCGGCGTTACACCGATAAACTCATCTTT. The gene calls are TRDV2 and TRDJ1, with a tentative D call TRDD3 (6 bases). TCRdb supplies no J gene; here it was assigned by aligning the nucleotide sequence to germline. Germline V gene lookup returns CDR1 GEAIGNYY and CDR2 EKD. V lost 3 bases, J lost 0 bases, and 37 bases lay in between. This CDR3 has 23 residues.